The 30 T cell receptor beta chains given below trace back to one sample, sequenced in a study of T cell responses to AZD1222 COVID-19 vaccine. Produced via immunoSEQ multiplex PCR; TCRdb's table is partial and in-frame only. The table has under 95,000 clones, roughly nine tenths seen once; the top ten hold around a tenth. The sequencing here drew on peripheral blood, taken 28 days after the second AZD1222 dose. All receptors come from an adult who received the AZD1222 COVID-19 vaccine.

Worth noting for this clone: At the DNA level, this CDR3 is encoded by other sequences in the same sample as well. This chain uses TRBV18 with TRBJ2-5; no definite D call. CDR1 is KGHSH and CDR2 is LQKENI in the germline V gene. The CDR3 is 12 amino acids. The V gene lost 9 bases and the J gene lost 2 bases, with 10 bases spanning the gap. The CDR3: CASSLGQETQYF. DNA of the CDR3: TGTGCCAGTTCCCTGGGACAAGAGACCCAGTACTTC.

The chain combines TRBV7-3 with TRBJ2-1; D is undetermined. Germline CDR1 SGHTA, CDR2 FQGTGA. This CDR3 has 18 residues. V was cut by 1 base and J by 0 bases, with 16 bases left in between. CDR3 sequence reads: CASSLKGAGPGSYNEQFF. The DNA of the CDR3 is TGTGCCAGCAGCTTAAAGGGTGCCGGCCCAGGCTCCTACAATGAGCAGTTCTTC. The full variable domain, completed using reference TRBV7-3 and TRBJ2-1, is GAGVSQTPSNKVTEKGKYVELRCDPISGHTALYWYRQSLGQGPEFLIYFQGTGAADDSGLPNDRFFAVRPEGSVSTLKIQRTERGDSAVYLCASSLKGAGPGSYNEQFFGPGTRLTVL.

The chain couples TRBV7-9 to TRBJ2-7, with 8 bases that match TRBD1. Germline V gene sequence: CDR1 SEHNR, CDR2 FQNEAQ (reference sequence). With 0 bases clipped from V and 7 bases from J, the junction kept 8 bases outside the gene matches. There are 15 residues in the CDR3. The CDR3: CASSLARQGAGEQYF. CDR3 in DNA: TGTGCCAGCAGCTTAGCGCGGCAGGGGGCAGGGGAGCAGTACTTC.

V and J are TRBV5-5 and TRBJ1-1; possibly TRBD1 for D (5 bases). The germline CDR1 and CDR2 sequences are SGHKS and YYEKEE (reference sequence). This CDR3 is built from 13 residues. Trimming stripped 0 bases from V and 4 bases from J, with 7 bases between. DNA of the CDR3: TGTGCCAGCAGCTTGGGAGGGACCACTGAAGCTTTCTTT. It is translated as CASSLGGTTEAFF.

The genes are TRBV28 and TRBJ2-6; tentatively, D is TRBD1 or TRBD2 (5 bases each). The CDR3 extends over 16 amino acids. CDR1 is MDHEN, CDR2 SYDVKM, per germline. Trimming stripped 5 bases from V and 0 bases from J, with 11 bases between. CDR3 DNA: TGTGCCAGCAGTCCCACGGGGCCCTCTGGGGCCAACGTCCTGACTTTC. Encoded protein: CASSPTGPSGANVLTF.

The gene calls are TRBV7-9 and TRBJ1-6; D is uncertain. Germline CDR1 and CDR2: SEHNR and FQNEAQ (reference sequence). V gave up 2 bases and J gave up 7 bases, with 12 bases separating them. CDR3 size: 15 residues. CDR3 in DNA: TGTGCCAGCAGCTTATCTGTGGGTTTGAATTCACCCCTCCACTTT. It specifies CASSLSVGLNSPLHF.

The rearrangement uses TRBV24-1 and TRBJ2-1, with 9 bases matching TRBD2. Germline values: CDR1 KGHDR, CDR2 SFDVKD. The J segment lost 3 bases and the V segment lost 4 bases, leaving 12 bases of the junction unmatched. CDR3 length: 18 residues. The CDR3 region is CATSDPVRRGGDYNEQFF. The CDR3 nucleotides read TGTGCCACCAGTGACCCTGTACGGCGGGGGGGTGACTACAATGAGCAGTTCTTC.

V is TRBV29-1 and J is TRBJ1-3, with 9 positions matching TRBD1. The length of the CDR3 is 13 residues. V shed 6 bases and J 1 base; nucleotides not matched to a gene: 1. Germline V gene sequence: CDR1 SQVTM, CDR2 ANQGSEA. The CDR3 nucleotides read TGCAGCGTGGGACAGGGATCTGGAAACACCATATATTTT. Translated, it gives CSVGQGSGNTIYF.

The V call is TRBV12-3 or TRBV12-4, the J call TRBJ2-7, with a possible D match to TRBD2 (5 bases). There are 13 residues in the CDR3. Trimming took off 7 bases at V and 6 bases at J, with 16 bases between the two ends. CDR3 sequence: CASNPGTEAEQYF. The CDR3 DNA reads TGTGCCAGCAACCCGGGTACGGAGGCCGAGCAGTACTTC.

V and J are TRBV27 and TRBJ2-3; no clear D. The CDR3 is 14 residues long. Trimming removed 5 bases from V and 4 bases from J, with 13 bases in between. Germline CDR1 is MNHEY and CDR2 is SMNVEV (reference sequence). CDR3 amino acids: CASSPLGLADTQYF. CDR3 nucleotides: TGTGCCAGCAGTCCTCTGGGGTTGGCAGATACGCAGTATTTT.

The V gene is TRBV28, the J gene TRBJ2-7, with 13 bases matching TRBD2. Per the germline V gene, CDR1 is MDHEN and CDR2 is SYDVKM. The CDR3 consists of 15 residues. V lost 7 bases, J lost 2 bases, and 5 bases stayed unmatched. In DNA, the CDR3 is TGTGCCAGCACCATTGGACTAGCGGGGGCCTACGAGCAGTACTTC. It encodes CASTIGLAGAYEQYF.

This chain uses TRBV6-5 with TRBJ1-1; D remains ambiguous. Germline CDR1 reads MNHEY; CDR2 reads SVGAGI. The CDR3 contains 13 residues. V lost 7 bases to trimming and J lost 8 bases, with 17 bases between them. Here the CDR3 DNA reads TGTGCCAGCATCTTACCCCGAACTAGGGAAGCTTTCTTT. It translates to CASILPRTREAFF.

This rearrangement joins TRBV5-5 to TRBJ2-3; TRBD2 might be the D (6 bases). Germline V CDR1 and CDR2: SGHKS, YYEKEE (reference sequence). This CDR3 is built from 15 residues. V lost 0 bases, J lost 2 bases, and 10 bases lay in between. CDR3 DNA sequence: TGTGCCAGCAGCTTGGTCTCGGGGGTCACAGATACGCAGTATTTT. Its protein product is CASSLVSGVTDTQYF. Complete variable domain (other parts from reference TRBV5-5 and TRBJ2-3): DAGVTQSPTHLIKTRGQQVTLRCSPISGHKSVSWYQQVLGQGPQFIFQYYEKEERGRGNFPDRFSARQFPNYSSELNVNALLLGDSALYLCASSLVSGVTDTQYFGPGTRLTVL.

This clone was counted between two and nine times. The J gene is TRBJ2-3, the V gene TRBV6-2 or TRBV6-3; TRBD2 matches at 11 bases. The CDR3 consists of 21 residues. Germline CDR1 is MNHEY and CDR2 is SVGEGT. The V and J ends lost 0 bases and 1 base, in that order; junction bases with no gene match: 15. CDR3 bases: TGTGCCAGCAGTTACTCGGTGTTTAGCGGGGGGGCCTTCCTCGGCACAGATACGCAGTATTTT. It is translated as CASSYSVFSGGAFLGTDTQYF.

This clone has just one count. The chain recombines TRBV18 with TRBJ2-5; D unresolved. Germline V gene data show CDR1 as KGHSH and CDR2 as LQKENI. V was pared by 3 bases and J by 2 bases, with 7 bases between. This CDR3 has 13 residues. The CDR3 nucleotides read TGTGCCAGCTCACCTGGGGAACAAGAGACCCAGTACTTC. This codes for CASSPGEQETQYF. Together with reference TRBV18 and TRBJ2-5, the CDR3 gives the full variable domain: NAGVMQNPRHLVRRRGQEARLRCSPMKGHSHVYWYRQLPEEGLKFMVYLQKENIIDESGMPKERFSAEFPKEGPSILRIQQVVRGDSAAYFCASSPGEQETQYFGPGTRLLVL.

The J gene is TRBJ1-1, the V gene TRBV28; 9 positions agree with TRBD1. The CDR3 consists of 13 residues. Germline CDR1 and CDR2: MDHEN and SYDVKM. Trimming cost V 5 bases and J 10 bases; bases outside gene matches: 8. The CDR3 here is CASSPYRGPVAFF. For the CDR3, the DNA is TGTGCCAGCAGTCCATACAGGGGGCCGGTAGCTTTCTTT.

CDR3 DNA sequence: TGTGCCATCAGTCGGACAGGGGGCAATTCACCCCTCCACTTT. Translated, it gives CAISRTGGNSPLHF. This sequence joins TRBV10-3 and TRBJ1-6; 11 nucleotides match TRBD1. Germline V lookup: CDR1 ENHRY, CDR2 SYGVKD. The junction had 1 base not matched to a gene; V was cut back by 5 bases and J by 7 bases. The CDR3 totals 14 residues.

V gene TRBV3-1 (or the pseudogene TRBV3-2) combines with J gene TRBJ2-3; a weak D match, TRBD2 (6 bases). Germline lookup yields CDR1 LGHDT and CDR2 YNNKEL (reference sequence). This CDR3 contains 16 residues. V was shortened by 0 bases and J by 0 bases, with 10 bases between the two germline ends. CDR3 residues: CASSQDPLASTDTQYF. CDR3 bases: TGTGCCAGCAGCCAAGATCCGCTAGCGAGCACAGATACGCAGTATTTT.

This clone was observed a handful of times. V is TRBV7-8 and J is TRBJ2-1; 11 bases fit TRBD2. The length of the CDR3 is 16 residues. Germline CDR1 reads SGHVS; CDR2 reads FQNEAQ. V gave up 1 base and J gave up 8 bases; unmatched junction bases: 7. The CDR3 here is CASSLGGSGGAYEQFF. CDR3 in DNA: TGTGCCAGCAGCTTAGGTGGTAGCGGGGGGGCATATGAGCAGTTCTTC.

V usage is TRBV29-1 and J usage is TRBJ1-2, with D perhaps matching TRBD1 (6 bases). There are 14 residues in the CDR3. With 2 bases removed from V and 1 base from J, the gap between germline ends came to 11 bases. Looked up from germline, CDR1 is SQVTM and CDR2 is ANQGSEA. The DNA for the CDR3 is TGCAGCGTTGAATACGGGGGCAATAACTATGGCTACACCTTC. It encodes CSVEYGGNNYGYTF.

This clone was counted a single time. The chain uses TRBV6-6 and TRBJ1-5; D is unresolved. The germline CDR1 and CDR2 sequences are MNHNY and SVGAGI (reference sequence). CDR3 size: 15 residues. V lost 5 bases and J lost 5, with 16 bases in between. The CDR3 spells CASSNPGRSDQPQHF. Here the CDR3 DNA reads TGTGCCAGCAGTAATCCTGGGAGGTCGGATCAGCCCCAGCATTTT.

The chain uses TRBV11-2 and TRBJ2-3; 8 bases are a match to TRBD1. The CDR3 has 13 residues. V lost 6 bases, J lost 9 bases, and 8 bases stayed unmatched. CDR1 is SGHAT, CDR2 FQNNGV, per germline. The CDR3 DNA follows: TGTGCCAGCAGTCAGTTCGGACAGGGAACGCAGTATTTT. Its translation is CASSQFGQGTQYF.

J is TRBJ2-3 and V is TRBV11-2, with D perhaps given as TRBD1 or TRBD2 (6 bases each). Germline CDR1 and CDR2: SGHAT and FQNNGV. V was clipped by 6 bases and J by 0 bases, with 10 bases between them. The CDR3 sequence is 14 residues long. The CDR3 is CASSRGTSTDTQYF. The CDR3 DNA reads TGTGCCAGCAGTAGGGGGACTAGCACAGATACGCAGTATTTT.

V and J are TRBV3-1 (or the pseudogene TRBV3-2) and TRBJ2-1; no clear D gene. This CDR3 region has 14 residues. V lost 3 bases, J lost 0 bases, and 6 bases lay in between. Looked up from germline, CDR1 is LGHDT and CDR2 is YNNKEL (reference sequence). CDR3 protein: CASSQHDSYNEQFF. DNA for the CDR3: TGTGCCAGCAGCCAGCACGACTCCTACAATGAGCAGTTCTTC.

The rearrangement joins TRBV7-2 to TRBJ1-5, with D perhaps TRBD1 (5 bases). Germline CDR1 SGHTA, CDR2 FQGNSA. V was shortened by 5 bases and J by 4 bases, with 12 bases between the two germline ends. The CDR3 totals 14 residues. CDR3 coding DNA: TGTGCCAGCAGCCCGGGTGGGGGGAATCAGCCCCAGCATTTT. This gives the protein CASSPGGGNQPQHF.

DNA of the CDR3: TGTGCCAGCAGCTCGCCGGGCTTCGGGGCCTCCGGGCGAGAGACCCAGTACTTC. Its protein is CASSSPGFGASGRETQYF. The rearrangement uses TRBV7-2 and TRBJ2-5; D assignment may be TRBD1 or TRBD2 (5 bases each). CDR1 and CDR2 (germline): SGHTA, FQGNSA. This CDR3 contains 18 residues. V was clipped by 4 bases and J by 4 bases, with 25 bases between them.

V usage is TRBV14 and J usage is TRBJ2-7, with TRBD1 matching 10 bases. V was pared by 5 bases and J by 2 bases, with 3 bases of the junction left unmatched. This CDR3 is built from 14 residues. CDR1 and CDR2 (germline): SGHDN, FVKESK. The DNA for the CDR3 is TGTGCCAGCAGCTGGGGACAGGGGACCTACGAGCAGTACTTC. It is translated as CASSWGQGTYEQYF.

J is TRBJ1-6 and V is TRBV9, with a weak D call TRBD1 (5 bases). Germline loops: CDR1 SGDLS, CDR2 YYNGEE. Trimming took off 0 bases at V and 6 bases at J, with 10 bases between the two ends. This CDR3 is built from 15 residues. This chain's CDR3 is CASSVGGQGNSPLHF. In DNA, the CDR3 is TGTGCCAGCAGCGTAGGAGGCCAGGGTAATTCACCCCTCCACTTT.

The chain has TRBV6-6 and TRBJ1-6, with a possible D match to TRBD1 (6 bases). Germline assignment: CDR1 MNHNY and CDR2 SVGAGI (reference sequence). Deletions cut 10 bases from V and 3 bases from J, with 13 bases between. The CDR3 runs 14 residues. The CDR3, as DNA: TGTGCCACCGGGAAGGACAGCTATAATTCACCCCTCCACTTT. As protein: CATGKDSYNSPLHF.

The chain is built from TRBV5-1 and TRBJ2-5; D is undetermined. V shed 0 bases and J shed 4 bases, with 16 bases lying between them. From germline, CDR1 is SGHRS and CDR2 YFSETQ. The CDR3 totals 16 residues. CDR3 protein: CASSLGVEEARETQYF. CDR3 DNA: TGCGCCAGCAGCTTGGGGGTAGAAGAAGCTCGAGAGACCCAGTACTTC.